The 8 T cell receptor beta chains reported below all come from one sample, sequenced in a study of early T cells in non-severe SARS-CoV-2 infection (dated by TCRdb to about 2021). Library generation was performed with 5' RACE. The sample was run on a NextSeq 500. TCRdb applied fastp at Q25 and MiXCR to the public reads, then kept only in-frame beta chains. Every entry covers one CDR3 protein and lists the most common genes and DNA from its rows. This sample lists under 35,000 distinct CDR3 sequences; about 5% were detected once. Of the sample, about 12% falls within the top ten clones. The sequenced sample consisted of whole blood. These receptors were taken from an adult who was a healthcare worker with PCR-confirmed SARS-CoV-2 infection or an uninfected control (not recorded which).

A note on this clonotype: This clone may be a read error of a much larger clone one base away. The rearrangement links TRBV20-1 to TRBJ2-7; 8 nucleotides align to TRBD2. Germline CDR1 DFQATT, CDR2 SNEGSKA (reference sequence). The CDR3 runs to 13 residues. J was trimmed by 3 bases and V by 6 bases; bases with no gene match: 7. CDR3 nucleotide sequence: TGCAGTGCGGGCGGGAGGTACCGCTACGAGCAGTACTTC. This codes for CSAGGRYRYEQYF.

This clonotype occurred a few times. The chain carries TRBV27 and TRBJ2-2; perhaps TRBD2 as D (5 bases). The V gene lost 4 bases and the J gene lost 1 base, with 7 bases spanning the gap. Looked up from germline, CDR1 is MNHEY and CDR2 is SMNVEV (reference sequence). The CDR3 length is 14 residues. CDR3 sequence reads: CASSYGMNTGELFF. As DNA, the CDR3 is TGTGCCAGCAGTTACGGGATGAACACCGGGGAGCTGTTTTTT.

Many counts were recorded for this clonotype. The V and J genes are TRBV7-9 and TRBJ2-3; no clear D gene. The CDR3 extends over 13 amino acids. Per the germline V gene, CDR1 is SEHNR and CDR2 is FQNEAQ (reference sequence). Trimming removed 2 bases at V and 7 bases at J, with 10 bases between. CDR3 in amino acids: CASSLPASNTQYF. DNA of the CDR3: TGTGCCAGCAGCTTACCCGCGTCAAATACGCAGTATTTT.

The chain recombines TRBV7-9 with TRBJ2-6; unclear D gene. Trimming cost V 5 bases and J 2 bases, with 4 bases left between them. CDR3 length equals 13 residues. Germline V gene data show CDR1 as SEHNR and CDR2 as FQNEAQ (reference sequence). The CDR3 nucleotides read TGTGCCAGCAGCGGCCCTGGGGCCAACGTCCTGACTTTC. Translated, it gives CASSGPGANVLTF.

Ten or more counts support this clonotype. The V gene is TRBV14, the J gene TRBJ2-3; tentatively, D is TRBD2 (6 bases). Germline V gene sequence: CDR1 SGHDN, CDR2 FVKESK. The V gene lost 0 bases and the J gene lost 1 base, with 14 bases spanning the gap. This CDR3 region has 17 residues. The CDR3 nucleotides are TGTGCCAGCAGCCAAGATCCAGGAGGGCGGGGCACAGATACGCAGTATTTT. Encoded protein: CASSQDPGGRGTDTQYF.

This clonotype came up many times. This chain connects TRBV28 to TRBJ2-2, with 9 bases aligning to TRBD1. The CDR3 extends over 16 amino acids. Germline CDR1 reads MDHEN; CDR2 reads SYDVKM. The ends lost 5 bases at V and 6 bases at J; junction bases unmatched: 10. DNA for the CDR3: TGTGCCAGCAGTACCGGGACAGGGAAGGTTCCCGGGGAGCTGTTTTTT. This encodes CASSTGTGKVPGELFF. Variable domain in full (rest from reference TRBV28 and TRBJ2-2): DVKVTQSSRYLVKRTGEKVFLECVQDMDHENMFWYRQDPGLGLRLIYFSYDVKMKEKGDIPEGYSVSREKKERFSLILESASTNQTSMYLCASSTGTGKVPGELFFGEGSRLTVL.

This clonotype was counted at least ten times. The chain is built from TRBV29-1 and TRBJ2-1; TRBD2 matches at 8 bases. With 6 bases clipped from V and 2 bases from J, the junction kept 6 bases outside the gene matches. Germline V gene sequence: CDR1 SQVTM, CDR2 ANQGSEA. The CDR3 contains 14 residues. The CDR3 here is CSVAAGVTYNEQFF. As DNA, the CDR3 is TGCAGCGTGGCAGCGGGGGTTACCTACAATGAGCAGTTCTTC.

This clonotype was observed many times. V and J are TRBV28 and TRBJ2-7, with 10 bases lining up with TRBD2. The CDR3 consists of 14 residues. The V and J ends lost 6 bases and 4 bases, in that order; junction bases with no gene match: 6. Germline CDR1 and CDR2: MDHEN and SYDVKM. CDR3 sequence reads: CASSSSGRAYEQYF. For the CDR3, the DNA is TGTGCCAGCAGCTCAAGCGGGAGGGCTTACGAGCAGTACTTC. Using reference TRBV28 and TRBJ2-7 for the parts outside the CDR3, the full variable domain is DVKVTQSSRYLVKRTGEKVFLECVQDMDHENMFWYRQDPGLGLRLIYFSYDVKMKEKGDIPEGYSVSREKKERFSLILESASTNQTSMYLCASSSSGRAYEQYFGPGTRLTVT.